This T cell receptor beta chain was sequenced for a study of vaccination and CD4 T cells after COVID-19. About this clonotype itself: Its antigen remains unknown.

Sequence data for DNA of cultured CD4+ T cells were generated by the Oncomine TCR Beta short-read assay. TCRdb re-analysed the PCR reads in MiXCR, keeping a single row per CDR3 protein. The table records a few thousand distinct CDR3 sequences, approximately 87% of them present only once. As for treatment: roughly 11-day PBMC culture with coronavirus spike peptide pools or control peptides (ViraFEST assay). CDR1 DFQATT and CDR2 SNEGSKA come from the germline V gene (reference sequence). The CDR3 totals 17 residues. Trimming left V 0 bases short and J 0 bases short, with 17 bases between. Sample: CD4+ T cells from blood, cultured in vitro. This sequence originates from a human donor who had recovered from COVID-19. J is TRBJ1-1 and V is TRBV20-1; perhaps TRBD1 as D (5 bases). The CDR3 spells CSARDRFTQGLNTEAFF. CDR3 nucleotide sequence: TGCAGTGCTAGAGACCGATTTACGCAGGGTTTGAACACTGAAGCTTTCTTT.